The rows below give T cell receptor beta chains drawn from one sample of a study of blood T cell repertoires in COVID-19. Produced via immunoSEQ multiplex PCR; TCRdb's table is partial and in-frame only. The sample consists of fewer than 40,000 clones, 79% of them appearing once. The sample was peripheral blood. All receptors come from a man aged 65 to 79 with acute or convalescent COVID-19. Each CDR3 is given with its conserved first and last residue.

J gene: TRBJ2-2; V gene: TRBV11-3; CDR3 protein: CASSPWNTGELFF
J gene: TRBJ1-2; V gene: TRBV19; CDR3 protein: CASSIAGTVYGYTF
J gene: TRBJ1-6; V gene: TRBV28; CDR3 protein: CASGDSNNSPLHF
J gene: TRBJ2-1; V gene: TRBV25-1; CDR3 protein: CASSGAGKWSYNEQFF
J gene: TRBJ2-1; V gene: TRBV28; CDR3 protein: CASSFGLAGDEQFF
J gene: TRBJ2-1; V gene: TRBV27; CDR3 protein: CASSQSSGMHNEQFF
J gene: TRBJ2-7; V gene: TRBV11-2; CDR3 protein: CARLLRGPSYEQYF
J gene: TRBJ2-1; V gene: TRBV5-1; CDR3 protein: CASSLYRGNNEQFF
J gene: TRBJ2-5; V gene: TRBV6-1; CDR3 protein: CASSEASGETQYF
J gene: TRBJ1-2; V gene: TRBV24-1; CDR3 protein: CATSASGVSYGYTF
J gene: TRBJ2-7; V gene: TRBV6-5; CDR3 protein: CASSPVGGAPYEQYF
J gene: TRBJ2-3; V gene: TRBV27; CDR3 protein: CASSFRYGDRGSDTQYF
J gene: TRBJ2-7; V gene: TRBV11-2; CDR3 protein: CASSSHPSSFYEQYF
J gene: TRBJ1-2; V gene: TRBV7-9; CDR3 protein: CASSGRTGEVSYGYTF
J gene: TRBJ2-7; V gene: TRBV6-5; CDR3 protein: CASSYSTSGPYEQYF
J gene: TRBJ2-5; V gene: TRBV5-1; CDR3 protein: CASSLGGDQETQYF
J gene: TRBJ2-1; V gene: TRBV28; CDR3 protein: CASRSTSFIHEQFF
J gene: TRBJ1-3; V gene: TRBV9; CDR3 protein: CASSVAPAGNTIYF
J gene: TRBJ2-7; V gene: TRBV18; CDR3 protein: CASSPDTAGYEQYF
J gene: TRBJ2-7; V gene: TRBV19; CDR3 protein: CASSTTGQSSYEQYF
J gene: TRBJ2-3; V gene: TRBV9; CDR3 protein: CASSVGGTQYF
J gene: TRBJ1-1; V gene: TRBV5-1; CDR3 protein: CASSFEGRATEAFF
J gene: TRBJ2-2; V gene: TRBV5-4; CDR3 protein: CASIQENTGELFF